The clone carrying this TCR beta chain was detected a few times. Antigen unknown. This sample is part of a study of identical twins. Study-level points and caveats: The study based its conclusions on cross-sectional statistical analysis and did not follow the same donors. Analyses of zero insertions could, in part, be confounded by invariant MAIT and iNKT cells. While abundant cord blood beta clonotypes carried fewer insertions, memory repertoires showed no such pattern.

TCRdb re-called the 5' RACE reads through MiXCR, storing one row per CDR3 protein. The sample consists of roughly 700,000 distinct CDR3 sequences, 8% to 9% of them appearing once. Each donor (without exception) was a healthy Caucasian. V shed 0 bases, J shed 5 bases, and the junction held 11 bases outside the gene matches. The CDR3 has 18 amino acids. Germline CDR1 and CDR2: LGHNA and YSLEER. The same sample was also used in a study of yellow fever vaccine responses in identical twins.

The sample taken for sequencing was PBMCs. This receptor was identified in a woman aged 18-29 years in good health. V usage is TRBV4-3 and J usage is TRBJ2-5; TRBD2 matches 11 bases. Here the CDR3 reads CASSQDLPSGRFSETQYF. In DNA form, the CDR3 reads TGCGCCAGCAGCCAAGATCTCCCTAGCGGGAGGTTTTCTGAGACCCAGTACTTC.